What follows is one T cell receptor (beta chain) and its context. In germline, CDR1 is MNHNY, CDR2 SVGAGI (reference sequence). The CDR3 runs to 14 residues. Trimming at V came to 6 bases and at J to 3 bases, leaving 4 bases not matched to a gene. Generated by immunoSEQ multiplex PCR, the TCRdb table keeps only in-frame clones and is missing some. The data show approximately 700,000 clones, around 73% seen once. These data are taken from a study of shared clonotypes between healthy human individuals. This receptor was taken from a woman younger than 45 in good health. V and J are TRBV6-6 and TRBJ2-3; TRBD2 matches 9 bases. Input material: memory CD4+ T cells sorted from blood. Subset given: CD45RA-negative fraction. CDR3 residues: CASSRLAETDTQYF. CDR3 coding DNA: TGTGCCAGCAGCCGACTAGCGGAAACAGATACGCAGTATTTT.